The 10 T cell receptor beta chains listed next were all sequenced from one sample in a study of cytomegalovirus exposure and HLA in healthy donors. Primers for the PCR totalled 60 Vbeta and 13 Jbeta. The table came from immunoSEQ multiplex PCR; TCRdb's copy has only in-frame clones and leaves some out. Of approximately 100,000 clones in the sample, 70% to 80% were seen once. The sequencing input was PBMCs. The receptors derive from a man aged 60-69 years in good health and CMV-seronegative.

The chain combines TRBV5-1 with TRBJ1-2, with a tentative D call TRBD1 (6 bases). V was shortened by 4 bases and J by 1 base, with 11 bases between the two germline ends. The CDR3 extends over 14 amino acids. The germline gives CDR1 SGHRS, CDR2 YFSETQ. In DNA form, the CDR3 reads TGCGCCAGCAGCCTTCAGGGGCTTAACTATGGCTACACCTTC. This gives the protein CASSLQGLNYGYTF.

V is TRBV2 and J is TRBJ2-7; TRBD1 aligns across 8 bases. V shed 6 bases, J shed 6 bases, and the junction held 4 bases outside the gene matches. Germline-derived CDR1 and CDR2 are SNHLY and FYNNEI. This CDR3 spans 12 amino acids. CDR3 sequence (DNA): TGTGCCAGCAGCTTCACAGGGGGCGAGCAGTACGTC. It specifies CASSFTGGEQYV.

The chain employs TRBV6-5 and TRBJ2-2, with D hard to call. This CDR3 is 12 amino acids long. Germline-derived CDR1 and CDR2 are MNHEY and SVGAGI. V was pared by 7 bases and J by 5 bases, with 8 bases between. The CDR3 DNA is TGTGCCAGCAAAAGAGGTACCGGGGAGCTGTTTTTT. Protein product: CASKRGTGELFF.

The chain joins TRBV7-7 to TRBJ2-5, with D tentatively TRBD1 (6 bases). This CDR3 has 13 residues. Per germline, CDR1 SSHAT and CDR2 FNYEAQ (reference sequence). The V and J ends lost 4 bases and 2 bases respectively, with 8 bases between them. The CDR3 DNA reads TGTGCCAGCAGCTCGGACAGACAAGAGACCCAGTACTTC. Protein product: CASSSDRQETQYF.

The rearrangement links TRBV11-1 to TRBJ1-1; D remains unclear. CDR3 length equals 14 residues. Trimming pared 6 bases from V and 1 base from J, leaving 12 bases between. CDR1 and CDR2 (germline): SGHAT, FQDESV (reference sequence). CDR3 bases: TGTGCCAGCAGACCGTGGCGGGCGAACACTGAAGCTTTCTTT. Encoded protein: CASRPWRANTEAFF.

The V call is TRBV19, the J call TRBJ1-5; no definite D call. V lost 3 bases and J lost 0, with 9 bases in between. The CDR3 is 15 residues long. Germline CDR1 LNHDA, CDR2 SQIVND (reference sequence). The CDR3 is CASSMRLYSNQPQHF. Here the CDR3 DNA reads TGTGCCAGTAGTATGCGGCTATATAGCAATCAGCCCCAGCATTTT. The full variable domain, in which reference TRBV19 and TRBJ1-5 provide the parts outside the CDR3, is DGGITQSPKYLFRKEGQNVTLSCEQNLNHDAMYWYRQDPGQGLRLIYYSQIVNDFQKGDIAEGYSVSREKKESFPLTVTSAQKNPTAFYLCASSMRLYSNQPQHFGDGTRLSIL.

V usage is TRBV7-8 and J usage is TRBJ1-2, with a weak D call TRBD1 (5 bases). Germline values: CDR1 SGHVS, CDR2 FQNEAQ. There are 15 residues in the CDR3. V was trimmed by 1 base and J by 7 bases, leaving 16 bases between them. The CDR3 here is CASSLETAPRGGYTF. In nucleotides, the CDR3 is TGTGCCAGCAGCTTAGAGACAGCACCAAGGGGTGGCTACACCTTC.

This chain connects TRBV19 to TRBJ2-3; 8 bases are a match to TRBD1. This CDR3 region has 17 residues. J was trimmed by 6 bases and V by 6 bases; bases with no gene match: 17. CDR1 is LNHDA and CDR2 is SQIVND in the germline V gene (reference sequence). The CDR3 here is CASSPRTGSGVMDTQYF. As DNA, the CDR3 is TGTGCCAGTAGCCCCCGGACAGGGTCGGGAGTAATGGATACGCAGTATTTT.

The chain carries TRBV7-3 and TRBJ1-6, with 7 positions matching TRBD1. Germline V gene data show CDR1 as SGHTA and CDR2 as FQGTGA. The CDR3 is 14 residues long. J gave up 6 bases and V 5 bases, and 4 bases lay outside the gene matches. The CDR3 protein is CASSTGTVNSPLHF. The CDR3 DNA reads TGTGCCAGCAGCACCGGGACAGTTAATTCACCCCTCCACTTT.

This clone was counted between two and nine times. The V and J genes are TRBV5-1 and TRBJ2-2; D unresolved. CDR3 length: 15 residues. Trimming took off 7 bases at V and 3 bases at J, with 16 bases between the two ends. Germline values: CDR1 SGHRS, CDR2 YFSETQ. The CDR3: CASSPSPADTGELFF. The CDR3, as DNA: TGCGCCAGCTCCCCCTCGCCGGCGGACACCGGGGAGCTGTTTTTT.